This T cell receptor (beta chain) was profiled in a study of T cells in localized non-small cell lung cancer. The study's findings and limits: Uninvolved neighboring lung showed the greatest T cell clonality, exceeding tumor. Out of the top 100 tumor clones, a median about 58 were seen in adjacent lung. Higher blood T cell density went with longer overall survival.

A remark on this clone: Its antigen is currently unknown. Other nucleotide sequences in the sample specify the same CDR3.

Trimming at V came to 3 bases and at J to 1 base, leaving 3 bases not matched to a gene. Germline CDR1 and CDR2: SGHRS and YFSETQ. The CDR3 is made up of 14 amino acids. The assay was immunoSEQ multiplex PCR, and TCRdb's table has in-frame clones only and misses some. Among around 67,000 clones listed, approximately 87% were seen once. The chain links TRBV5-1 to TRBJ1-1; 7 bases align to TRBD1. The sequence was obtained from a woman aged 35 to 75 with stage I lung adenocarcinoma. Sequenced here: peripheral blood, sampled before any cancer treatment. The CDR3: CASSSGQPNTEAFF. CDR3 DNA sequence: TGCGCCAGCAGCTCGGGACAGCCGAACACTGAAGCTTTCTTT.